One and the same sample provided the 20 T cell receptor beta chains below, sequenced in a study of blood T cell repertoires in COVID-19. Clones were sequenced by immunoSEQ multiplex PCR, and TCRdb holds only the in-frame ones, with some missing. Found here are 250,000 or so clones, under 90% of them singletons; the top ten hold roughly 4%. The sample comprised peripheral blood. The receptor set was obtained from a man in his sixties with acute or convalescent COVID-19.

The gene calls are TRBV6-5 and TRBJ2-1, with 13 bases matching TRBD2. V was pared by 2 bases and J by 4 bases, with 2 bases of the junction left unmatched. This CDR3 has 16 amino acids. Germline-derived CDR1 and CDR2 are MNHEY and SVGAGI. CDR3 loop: CASSYGLAGVYNEQFF. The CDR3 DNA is TGTGCCAGCAGTTACGGACTAGCGGGGGTGTACAATGAGCAGTTCTTC.

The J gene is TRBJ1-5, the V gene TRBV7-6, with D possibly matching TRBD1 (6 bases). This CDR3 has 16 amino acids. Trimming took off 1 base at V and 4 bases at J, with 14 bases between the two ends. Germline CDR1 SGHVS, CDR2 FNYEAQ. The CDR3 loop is CASSLERAGANQPQHF. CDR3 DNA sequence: TGTGCCAGCAGCTTAGAAAGGGCAGGGGCGAATCAGCCCCAGCATTTT. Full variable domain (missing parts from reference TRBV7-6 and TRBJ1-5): GAGVSQSPRYKVTKRGQDVALRCDPISGHVSLYWYRQALGQGPEFLTYFNYEAQQDKSGLPNDRFSAERPEGSISTLTIQRTEQRDSAMYRCASSLERAGANQPQHFGDGTRLSIL.

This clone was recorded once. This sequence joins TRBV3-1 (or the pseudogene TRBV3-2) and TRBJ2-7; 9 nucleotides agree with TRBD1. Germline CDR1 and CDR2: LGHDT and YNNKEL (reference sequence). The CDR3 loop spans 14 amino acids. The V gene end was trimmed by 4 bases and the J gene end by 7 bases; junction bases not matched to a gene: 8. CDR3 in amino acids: CASSPRDRVWEQYF. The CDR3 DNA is TGTGCCAGCAGCCCCCGGGACAGGGTCTGGGAGCAGTACTTC.

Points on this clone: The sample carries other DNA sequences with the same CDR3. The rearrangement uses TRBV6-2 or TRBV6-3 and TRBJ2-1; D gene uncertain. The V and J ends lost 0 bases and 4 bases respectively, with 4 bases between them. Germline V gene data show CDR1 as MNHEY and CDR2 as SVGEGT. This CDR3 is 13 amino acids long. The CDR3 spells CASSYSLYNEQFF. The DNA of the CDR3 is TGTGCCAGCAGTTACTCCTTGTACAATGAGCAGTTCTTC.

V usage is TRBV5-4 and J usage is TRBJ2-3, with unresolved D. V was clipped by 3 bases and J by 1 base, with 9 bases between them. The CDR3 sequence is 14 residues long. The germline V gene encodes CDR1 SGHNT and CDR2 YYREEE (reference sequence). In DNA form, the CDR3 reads TGTGCCAGCAGCTCGCCTGAGGGCACAGATACGCAGTATTTT. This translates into CASSSPEGTDTQYF.

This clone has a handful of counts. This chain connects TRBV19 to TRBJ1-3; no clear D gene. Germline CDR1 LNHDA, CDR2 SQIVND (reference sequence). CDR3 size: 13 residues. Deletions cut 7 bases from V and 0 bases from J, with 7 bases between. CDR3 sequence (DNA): TGTGCCAGTACCAAACTCTCTGGAAACACCATATATTTT. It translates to CASTKLSGNTIYF. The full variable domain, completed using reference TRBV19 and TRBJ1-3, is DGGITQSPKYLFRKEGQNVTLSCEQNLNHDAMYWYRQDPGQGLRLIYYSQIVNDFQKGDIAEGYSVSREKKESFPLTVTSAQKNPTAFYLCASTKLSGNTIYFGEGSWLTVV.

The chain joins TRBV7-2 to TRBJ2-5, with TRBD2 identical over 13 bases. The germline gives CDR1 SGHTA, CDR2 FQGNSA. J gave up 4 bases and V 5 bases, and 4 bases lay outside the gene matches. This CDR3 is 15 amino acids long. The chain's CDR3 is CASSMTSGRRETQYF. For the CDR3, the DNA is TGTGCCAGCAGCATGACTAGCGGGAGGAGAGAGACCCAGTACTTC.

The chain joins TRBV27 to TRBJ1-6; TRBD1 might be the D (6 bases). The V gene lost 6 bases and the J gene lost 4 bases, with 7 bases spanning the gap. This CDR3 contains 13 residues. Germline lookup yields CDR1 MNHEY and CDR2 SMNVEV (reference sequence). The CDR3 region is CASRGQYNSPLHF. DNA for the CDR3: TGTGCCAGCAGAGGACAGTATAATTCACCCCTCCACTTT.

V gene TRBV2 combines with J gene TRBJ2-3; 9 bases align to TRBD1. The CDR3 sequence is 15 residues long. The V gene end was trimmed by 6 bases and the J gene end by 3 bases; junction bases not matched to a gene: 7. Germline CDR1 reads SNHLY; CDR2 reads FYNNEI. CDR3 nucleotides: TGTGCCAGCAGCAATAGACAGGGGGGGACAGATACGCAGTATTTT. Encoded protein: CASSNRQGGTDTQYF.

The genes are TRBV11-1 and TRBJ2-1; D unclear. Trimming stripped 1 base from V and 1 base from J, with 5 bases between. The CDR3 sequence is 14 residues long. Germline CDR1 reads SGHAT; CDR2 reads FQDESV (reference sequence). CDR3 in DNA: TGTGCCAGCAGCTTAGGGCCTTCCTACAATGAGCAGTTCTTC. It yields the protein CASSLGPSYNEQFF.

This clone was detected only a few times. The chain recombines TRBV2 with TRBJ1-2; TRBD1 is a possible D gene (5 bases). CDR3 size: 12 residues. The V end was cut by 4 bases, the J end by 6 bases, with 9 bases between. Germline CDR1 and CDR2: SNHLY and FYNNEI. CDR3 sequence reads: CASSGQRDGYTF. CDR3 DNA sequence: TGTGCCAGCAGTGGACAGCGGGATGGCTACACCTTC.

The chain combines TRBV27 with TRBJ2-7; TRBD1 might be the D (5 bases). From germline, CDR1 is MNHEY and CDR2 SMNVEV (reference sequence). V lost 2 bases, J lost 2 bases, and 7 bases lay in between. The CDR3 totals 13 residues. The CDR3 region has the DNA TGTGCCAGCAGTTTACGGACAACCTACGAGCAGTACTTC. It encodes CASSLRTTYEQYF.

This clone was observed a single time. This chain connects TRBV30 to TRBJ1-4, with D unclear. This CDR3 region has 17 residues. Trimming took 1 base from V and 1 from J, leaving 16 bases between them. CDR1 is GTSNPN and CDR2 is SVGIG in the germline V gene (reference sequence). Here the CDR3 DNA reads TGTGCCTGGAGTGCCCTTTCCCGGGGAGTAACTAATGAAAAACTGTTTTTT. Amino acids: CAWSALSRGVTNEKLFF.

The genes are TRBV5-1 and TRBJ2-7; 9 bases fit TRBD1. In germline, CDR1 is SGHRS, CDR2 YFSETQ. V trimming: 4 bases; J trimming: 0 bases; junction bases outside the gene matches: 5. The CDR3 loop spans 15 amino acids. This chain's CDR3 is CASSEPGQGSYEQYF. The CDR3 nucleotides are TGCGCCAGCAGCGAACCGGGACAGGGCTCCTACGAGCAGTACTTC.

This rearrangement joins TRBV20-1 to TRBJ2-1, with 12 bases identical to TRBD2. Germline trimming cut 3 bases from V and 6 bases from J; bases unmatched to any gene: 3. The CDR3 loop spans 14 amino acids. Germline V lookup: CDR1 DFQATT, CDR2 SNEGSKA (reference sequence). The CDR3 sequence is CSASPTSGGNEQFF. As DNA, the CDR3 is TGCAGTGCTAGTCCGACTAGCGGGGGCAATGAGCAGTTCTTC.

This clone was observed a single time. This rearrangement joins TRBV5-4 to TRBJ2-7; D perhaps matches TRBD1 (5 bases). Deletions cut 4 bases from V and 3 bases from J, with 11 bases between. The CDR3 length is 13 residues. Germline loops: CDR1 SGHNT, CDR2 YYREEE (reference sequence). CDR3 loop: CASSPQQDYEQYF. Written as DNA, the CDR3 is TGTGCCAGCAGCCCCCAACAGGACTACGAGCAGTACTTC.

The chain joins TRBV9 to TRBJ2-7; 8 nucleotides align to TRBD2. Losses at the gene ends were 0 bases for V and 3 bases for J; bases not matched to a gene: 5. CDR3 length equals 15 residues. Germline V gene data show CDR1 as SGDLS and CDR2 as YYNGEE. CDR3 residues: CASSVAGGPGYEQYF. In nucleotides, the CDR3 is TGTGCCAGCAGCGTAGCGGGGGGGCCTGGCTACGAGCAGTACTTC.

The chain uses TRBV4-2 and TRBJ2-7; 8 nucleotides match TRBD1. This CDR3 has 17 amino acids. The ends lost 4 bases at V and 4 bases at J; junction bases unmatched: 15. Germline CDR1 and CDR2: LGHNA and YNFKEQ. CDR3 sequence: CASSPTEGQGAVYEQYF. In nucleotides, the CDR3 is TGTGCCAGCAGCCCCACCGAAGGGCAGGGGGCCGTGTACGAGCAGTACTTC.

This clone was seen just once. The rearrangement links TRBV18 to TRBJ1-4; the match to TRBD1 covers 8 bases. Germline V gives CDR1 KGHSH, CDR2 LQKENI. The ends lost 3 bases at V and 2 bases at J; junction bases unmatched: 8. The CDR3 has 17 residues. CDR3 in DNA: TGTGCCAGCTCACCTATCTCCGGGACAGGCACTAATGAAAAACTGTTTTTT. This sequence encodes CASSPISGTGTNEKLFF. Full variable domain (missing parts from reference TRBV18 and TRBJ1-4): NAGVMQNPRHLVRRRGQEARLRCSPMKGHSHVYWYRQLPEEGLKFMVYLQKENIIDESGMPKERFSAEFPKEGPSILRIQQVVRGDSAAYFCASSPISGTGTNEKLFFGSGTQLSVL.

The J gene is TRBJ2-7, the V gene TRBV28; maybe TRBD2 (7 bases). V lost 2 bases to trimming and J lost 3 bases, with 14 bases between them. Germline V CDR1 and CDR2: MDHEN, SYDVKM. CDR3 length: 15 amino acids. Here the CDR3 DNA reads TGTGCCAGCAGTTTAGGGGGGGCGTGGGTCTACGAGCAGTACTTC. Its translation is CASSLGGAWVYEQYF.